This T cell receptor (beta chain) derives from a study of OX40 agonist ivuxolimab in advanced cancers. About the study: Six ivuxolimab dose levels, 0.01 to 10 mg/kg, were given intravenously every 2 weeks. Hepatocellular carcinoma, melanoma, renal cell or head and neck cancer occurred in dose-escalation patients. General observations from the study: Partial responders treated at 0.1-3.0 mg/kg exhibited clonal expansion among the lowest measured.

Remarks on this clone: What it binds is not known.

This CDR3 spans 14 amino acids. Germline V gene data show CDR1 as SGHTA and CDR2 as FQGNSA. V lost 1 base, J lost 7 bases, and 11 bases lay in between. Profiling relied on immunoSEQ multiplex PCR, and the TCRdb table lists in-frame clones only, not all of them. The sample records fewer than 60,000 clones, more than 85% being singletons. The TCR comes from an adult with an advanced solid tumor such as melanoma, head and neck, liver or kidney cancer. This sequence joins TRBV7-2 and TRBJ2-4; D remains unclear. The sample consisted of CD4+ or CD8+ T cells sorted from blood, taken in a trial of the OX40 agonist ivuxolimab. The DNA of the CDR3 is TGTGCCAGCAGCTTAGTTCCCGAGTATAACATTCAGTACTTC. Translated, it gives CASSLVPEYNIQYF.